This TCR beta chain was captured by sequencing in a study of blood T cells in healthy people across ages. Study conclusions and caveats: Expanded clonotype shifts may have been confounded, as the donors had an unknown CMV status.

V was clipped by 2 bases and J by 5 bases, with 9 bases between them. The V gene's germline CDR1 is DFQATT and CDR2 SNEGSKA (reference sequence). This CDR3 region has 12 residues. This clonotype occurred a few times. The antigen remains undetermined. It was with a sample-barcoded 5' primer and a J-beta primer mix that a second PCR of about 7 to 12 cycles was run. Each of the samples gave a minimum of 3 million paired-end reads that contained CDR3. TCRdb itself ran the 5' RACE reads through MiXCR, one entry per CDR3 protein. Found here are approximately 1.5 million distinct CDR3 sequences, almost 35% of them singletons; the top ten hold over 9%. Healthy Russian Caucasian donors spanned ages about 6 to 100 years. The authors isolated at least 6 million PBMCs per sample.

This sequence was found in a woman aged 25 to 45 in good health. The sample consisted of blood. The genes are TRBV20-1 and TRBJ2-5; D is unresolved. CDR3 coding DNA: TGCAGTGCTAGACATCGATTGGAGACCCAGTACTTC. Encoded protein: CSARHRLETQYF.